The 4 T cell receptor beta chains listed next were all sequenced from one sample in a study of healthy donors' naive CD4 and CD8 T cells. TCR libraries were built from 450 to 650 ng of total RNA by linear amplification. TCRdb reprocessed the reads via MiXCR and lists one record per CDR3 protein. The sample holds approximately 180,000 distinct CDR3 sequences, 65% to 80% seen once. Specimen: naive CD4+ and CD8+ T cells sorted from blood, pooled from several donors. These receptors were taken from a pool of human donors in good health; the sample pools cells from several healthy donors.

The chain uses TRBV19 and TRBJ2-5; no clear D gene. In germline, CDR1 is LNHDA, CDR2 SQIVND (reference sequence). V was cut by 7 bases and J by 7 bases, with 19 bases left in between. This CDR3 spans 14 amino acids. The CDR3 loop is CASTPTHGYTTQYF. CDR3 sequence (DNA): TGTGCCAGTACTCCAACCCACGGATACACGACCCAGTACTTC. Supplemented by reference TRBV19 and TRBJ2-5, the full variable domain reads DGGITQSPKYLFRKEGQNVTLSCEQNLNHDAMYWYRQDPGQGLRLIYYSQIVNDFQKGDIAEGYSVSREKKESFPLTVTSAQKNPTAFYLCASTPTHGYTTQYFGPGTRLLVL.

This sequence joins TRBV29-1 and TRBJ2-1; D is uncertain. Germline V gives CDR1 SQVTM, CDR2 ANQGSEA. The V gene lost 8 bases and the J gene lost 7 bases, with 12 bases spanning the gap. CDR3 size: 11 residues. The CDR3 sequence: CSTSDRNEQFF. The CDR3 DNA is TGCAGCACCTCCGATCGGAATGAGCAGTTCTTC.

The sample holds a few counts of this clonotype. This chain connects TRBV19 to TRBJ1-1; D is undetermined. Trimming left V 3 bases short and J 2 bases short, with 7 bases between. This CDR3 spans 13 amino acids. Germline V gene data show CDR1 as LNHDA and CDR2 as SQIVND (reference sequence). CDR3: CASSISGNTEAFF. CDR3 in DNA: TGTGCCAGTAGTATTAGCGGTAACACTGAAGCTTTCTTT.

The chain combines TRBV5-1 with TRBJ1-1; D possibly corresponds to TRBD1 (6 bases). The CDR3 runs 15 residues. Germline CDR1 and CDR2: SGHRS and YFSETQ. The V end lost 0 bases, the J end lost 4 bases, and 13 bases lay between the germline ends. CDR3 DNA sequence: TGCGCCAGCAGCTTGGAACGGCAGGGGTCCACTGAAGCTTTCTTT. This codes for CASSLERQGSTEAFF.